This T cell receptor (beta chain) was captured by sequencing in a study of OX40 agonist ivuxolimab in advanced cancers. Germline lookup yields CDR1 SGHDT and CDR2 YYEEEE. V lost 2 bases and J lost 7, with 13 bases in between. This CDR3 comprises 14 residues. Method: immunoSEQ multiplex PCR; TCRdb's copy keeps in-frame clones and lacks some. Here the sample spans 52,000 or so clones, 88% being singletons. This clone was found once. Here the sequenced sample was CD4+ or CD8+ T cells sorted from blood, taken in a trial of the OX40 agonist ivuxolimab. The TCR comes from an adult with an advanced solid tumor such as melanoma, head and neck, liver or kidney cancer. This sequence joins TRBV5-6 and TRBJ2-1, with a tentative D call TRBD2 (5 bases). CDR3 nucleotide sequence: TGTGCCAGCAGCTTCCCGGGCAGCGGAAATGAGCAGTTCTTC. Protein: CASSFPGSGNEQFF. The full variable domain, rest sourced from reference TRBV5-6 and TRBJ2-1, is DAGVTQSPTHLIKTRGQQVTLRCSPKSGHDTVSWYQQALGQGPQFIFQYYEEEERQRGNFPDRFSGHQFPNYSSELNVNALLLGDSALYLCASSFPGSGNEQFFGPGTRLTVL.